This paragraph covers one T cell receptor (beta chain) sequence. The sample belongs to a study of blood T cell repertoires in COVID-19. Study as a whole: Italy, Spain and the United States were the sources of the convalescent and acute COVID-19 samples. PBMCs, B-cell-depleted T cells, or T cells provided the cDNA or gDNA that made up the material.

While infection was still active, Seattle patients were enrolled and then followed longitudinally. CDR3 length: 15 amino acids. Germline values: CDR1 KGHSH, CDR2 LQKENI. Trimming removed 3 bases from V and 4 bases from J; junction bases left unmatched: 6. Authors' data handling: Amplification from reference gene primers served as the basis for estimated nucleated cell counts. Method: immunoSEQ multiplex PCR; TCRdb's copy keeps in-frame clones and lacks some. D and trimming were read from the DNA, whereas the V and J calls and clone size are those reported in that table. The data hold around 150,000 clones, with 88% observed a single time.

Source material: peripheral blood. This clonotype was sampled from a human donor with COVID-19, enrolled during active disease. The donor label of this sample is uncertain. This chain uses TRBV18 with TRBJ2-5; TRBD2 aligns across 9 bases. Here the CDR3 reads CASSPAGLARETQYF. Here the CDR3 DNA reads TGTGCCAGCTCACCTGCGGGACTAGCTAGAGAGACCCAGTACTTC.